One and the same sample provided the 22 T cell receptor beta chains below, sequenced in a study of T cells after yellow fever vaccination. MiXCR, run by TCRdb on the 5' RACE reads, gives a single entry per CDR3 protein. The data show approximately 240,000 distinct CDR3 sequences, roughly 3.7% seen once. The sample was PBMCs, taken 15 days after the yellow fever booster vaccination. The receptors come from a man between 18 and 29 years old who received the YFV17D yellow fever vaccine.

This clonotype occurred many times. The chain combines TRBV6-6 with TRBJ1-4; no reliable D call. The CDR3 contains 16 residues. V was pared by 3 bases and J by 4 bases, with 15 bases between. Germline V gives CDR1 MNHNY, CDR2 SVGAGI (reference sequence). The CDR3 loop reads CASSYPRRAVNEKLFF. CDR3 nucleotides: TGTGCCAGCAGTTATCCTCGGAGGGCAGTTAATGAAAAACTGTTTTTT.

In its sample, this clonotype was seen many times. This rearrangement joins TRBV20-1 to TRBJ2-3; 15 bases are shared with TRBD2. V dropped 6 bases and J dropped 6; count of bases not matched to a gene: 16. Per germline, CDR1 DFQATT and CDR2 SNEGSKA (reference sequence). The CDR3 has 18 residues. The CDR3 DNA reads TGCAGTGCAACCGGGACTAGCGGGGGGACTCTCATTTTGGATACGCAGTATTTT. It codes for CSATGTSGGTLILDTQYF.

This clonotype was found many times. The chain combines TRBV7-8 with TRBJ2-6; D is unclear. CDR3 length: 16 amino acids. V shed 7 bases and J shed 0 bases, with 13 bases lying between them. Germline V gene sequence: CDR1 SGHVS, CDR2 FQNEAQ. The CDR3 spells CASTRLRSSGANVLTF. The CDR3 DNA follows: TGTGCCAGCACCCGCTTACGAAGCTCTGGGGCCAACGTCCTGACTTTC. Full variable domain (remainder filled in from reference TRBV7-8 and TRBJ2-6): GAGVSQSPRYKVAKRGQDVALRCDPISGHVSLFWYQQALGQGPEFLTYFQNEAQLDKSGLPSDRFFAERPEGSVSTLKIQRTQQEDSAVYLCASTRLRSSGANVLTFGAGSRLTVL.

This clonotype was counted ten times or more. The CDR3 region has the DNA TGTGCCAGCAGCCCGGTCCAAGAGACCCAGTACTTC. This translates into CASSPVQETQYF. The chain joins TRBV7-7 to TRBJ2-5; D remains unclear. V was trimmed by 5 bases and J by 1 base, leaving 5 bases between them. The CDR3 contains 12 residues. Germline V gives CDR1 SSHAT, CDR2 FNYEAQ (reference sequence).

The sample holds many counts of this clonotype. The V gene is TRBV3-1, the J gene TRBJ1-2; TRBD1 matches 7 bases. The V gene end was trimmed by 4 bases and the J gene end by 8 bases; junction bases not matched to a gene: 10. Germline loops: CDR1 LGHDT, CDR2 YNNKEL (reference sequence). CDR3 size: 14 residues. The CDR3 DNA sequence: TGTGCCAGCAGCCTCGGACAGGCGAGAGGGGGCTACACCTTC. This gives the protein CASSLGQARGGYTF.

The J gene is TRBJ2-1, the V gene TRBV10-3; D might be TRBD1 (7 bases). The CDR3 consists of 17 residues. The V end lost 4 bases, the J end lost 3 bases, and 19 bases lay between the germline ends. Germline CDR1 reads ENHRY; CDR2 reads SYGVKD. CDR3 in DNA: TGTGCCATCAGTGGGGCCCTTTTGCGGGACAGCTACAATGAGCAGTTCTTC. Amino acids: CAISGALLRDSYNEQFF.

This clonotype was seen many times. The rearrangement links TRBV5-6 to TRBJ2-5, with D perhaps matching TRBD1 (5 bases). Germline CDR1 is SGHDT and CDR2 is YYEEEE. The CDR3 is 15 amino acids. Trimming removed 4 bases at V and 0 bases at J, with 13 bases between. The DNA for the CDR3 is TGTGCCAGCAGCCAGGTAGGGGAATACCAAGAGACCCAGTACTTC. Translated, it gives CASSQVGEYQETQYF. The full variable domain, with the rest looked up from reference TRBV5-6 and TRBJ2-5, is DAGVTQSPTHLIKTRGQQVTLRCSPKSGHDTVSWYQQALGQGPQFIFQYYEEEERQRGNFPDRFSGHQFPNYSSELNVNALLLGDSALYLCASSQVGEYQETQYFGPGTRLLVL.

This clonotype was counted a few times. The chain combines TRBV4-1 with TRBJ1-6, with D possibly matching TRBD1 (5 bases). The V gene lost 6 bases and the J gene lost 12 bases, with 15 bases spanning the gap. Per germline, CDR1 MGHRA and CDR2 YSYEKL. The CDR3 loop spans 13 amino acids. The CDR3 here is CASRGVFKGPLHF. The CDR3 region has the DNA TGCGCCAGCAGGGGGGTGTTTAAGGGACCCCTCCACTTT.

This clonotype occurred many times. V is TRBV6-5 and J is TRBJ1-2, with TRBD1 matching over 8 bases. V lost 6 bases, J lost 6 bases, and 12 bases stayed unmatched. The V gene's germline CDR1 is MNHEY and CDR2 SVGAGI. This CDR3 contains 15 residues. This CDR3 is CASRRFTTGDNGYTF. For the CDR3, the DNA is TGTGCCAGCAGACGATTCACGACAGGGGATAATGGCTACACCTTC.

This clonotype was recorded many times. The CDR3 nucleotides read TGTGCCAGTAGCCCGAGTAGCAGGGGGTCGGATACGCAGTATTTT. Protein product: CASSPSSRGSDTQYF. The chain couples TRBV19 to TRBJ2-3; 7 nucleotides line up with TRBD1. V trimming: 6 bases; J trimming: 6 bases; junction bases outside the gene matches: 12. CDR3 length equals 15 residues. Germline CDR1 reads LNHDA; CDR2 reads SQIVND (reference sequence). Variable domain in full (rest from reference TRBV19 and TRBJ2-3): DGGITQSPKYLFRKEGQNVTLSCEQNLNHDAMYWYRQDPGQGLRLIYYSQIVNDFQKGDIAEGYSVSREKKESFPLTVTSAQKNPTAFYLCASSPSSRGSDTQYFGPGTRLTVL.

The chain recombines TRBV5-1 with TRBJ2-2; weak D call: TRBD1 (6 bases). The V end was cut by 7 bases, the J end by 0 bases, with 13 bases between. CDR1 and CDR2 from the germline V gene are SGHRS and YFSETQ. The CDR3 contains 15 residues. This CDR3 reads CASGPGHANTGELFF. CDR3 coding DNA: TGCGCCAGCGGACCGGGACACGCGAACACCGGGGAGCTGTTTTTT.

This clonotype has at least ten counts. A junction boundary mismatches the germline segment, possibly from a read error. The CDR3 bases are TGCAGTGCTTTACTCCGACTAGCGGGGGCCTATAATGAGCAGTTCTTC. This encodes CSALLRLAGAYNEQFF. J is TRBJ2-1 and V is TRBV20-1; TRBD2 aligns across 12 bases. There are 16 residues in the CDR3. In germline, CDR1 is DFQATT, CDR2 SNEGSKA (reference sequence).

Concerning this clonotype itself: Given a much more abundant clone one base away, this may be a read error. This chain connects TRBV5-5 to TRBJ2-3, with D hard to call. The CDR3 loop spans 14 amino acids. The germline V gene has CDR1 SGHKS and CDR2 YYEKEE (reference sequence). Trimming shortened V by 7 bases and J by 9 bases, and 21 bases separated the two germline ends. Here the CDR3 DNA reads TGTGCCAGCTGCTCCGACTTGTACCAGACGACGCAGTATTTT. Protein sequence: CASCSDLYQTTQYF.

The chain is built from TRBV4-3 and TRBJ2-3; a possible D gene is TRBD1 (6 bases). From germline, CDR1 is LGHNA and CDR2 YSLEER. Trimming left V 0 bases short and J 2 bases short, with 12 bases between. The CDR3 totals 16 residues. Here the CDR3 reads CASSQEAGAYTDTQYF. The CDR3 nucleotides are TGCGCCAGCAGCCAAGAGGCAGGGGCGTACACAGATACGCAGTATTTT.

The chain is built from TRBV6-6 and TRBJ1-6, with TRBD1 matching over 7 bases. Germline V gives CDR1 MNHNY, CDR2 SVGAGI (reference sequence). Trimming took 6 bases from V and 10 from J; bases not matched to a gene: 9. This CDR3 contains 14 residues. CDR3 loop: CASRRTGQISPLHF. CDR3 DNA sequence: TGTGCCAGCAGGCGGACAGGACAGATCTCACCCCTCCACTTT.

The chain joins TRBV18 to TRBJ1-1; no definite D call. The CDR3 is made up of 12 amino acids. Germline V gene sequence: CDR1 KGHSH, CDR2 LQKENI. V was shortened by 2 bases and J by 11 bases, with 12 bases between the two germline ends. DNA of the CDR3: TGTGCCAGCTCACCATTTTCTCGGGTGGCTTTCTTT. Its translation: CASSPFSRVAFF.

In its sample, this clonotype was seen many times. The gene calls are TRBV20-1 and TRBJ2-4; TRBD1 is a possible D gene (8 bases). CDR1 is DFQATT, CDR2 SNEGSKA, per germline (reference sequence). The CDR3 loop spans 15 amino acids. Trimming pared 0 bases from V and 7 bases from J, leaving 16 bases between. CDR3 in DNA: TGCAGTGCTAGAGATCACAGGGGGGGACTGAACATTCAGTACTTC. Translation gives CSARDHRGGLNIQYF.

In its sample, this clonotype was seen many times. The J gene is TRBJ2-1, the V gene TRBV7-2; 8 nucleotides line up with TRBD2. V trimming: 0 bases; J trimming: 4 bases; junction bases outside the gene matches: 2. The CDR3 is made up of 15 amino acids. Looked up from germline, CDR1 is SGHTA and CDR2 is FQGNSA. CDR3 sequence: CASSLARGGYNEQFF. The CDR3 DNA reads TGTGCCAGCAGCTTAGCCCGGGGGGGGTACAATGAGCAGTTCTTC.

In this sample, this clonotype turned up many times. This rearrangement joins TRBV19 to TRBJ2-7; the D gene could be TRBD1 or TRBD2 (5 bases each). The CDR3 is 12 amino acids. V lost 5 bases and J 4 bases, leaving 9 bases between the germline ends. The germline CDR1 and CDR2 sequences are LNHDA and SQIVND (reference sequence). The CDR3 nucleotides read TGTGCCAGTAGTCAGAGGGGTTACGAGCAGTACTTC. The encoded protein is CASSQRGYEQYF. Looking up the rest from reference TRBV19 and TRBJ2-7 gives the full variable domain: DGGITQSPKYLFRKEGQNVTLSCEQNLNHDAMYWYRQDPGQGLRLIYYSQIVNDFQKGDIAEGYSVSREKKESFPLTVTSAQKNPTAFYLCASSQRGYEQYFGPGTRLTVT.

This clonotype has a count of ten or more. One junction end disagrees with the germline gene, perhaps due to a read error. The V call is TRBV7-7, the J call TRBJ2-5; 10 bases match TRBD1. The CDR3 runs to 14 residues. The V gene's germline CDR1 is SSHAT and CDR2 FNYEAQ (reference sequence). Here the CDR3 reads CASSFGTGEETQYF. The CDR3 DNA reads as TGTGCTAGCAGCTTCGGGACAGGGGAAGAGACCCAGTACTTC.

This clonotype appeared many times. CDR3 DNA: TGCGCCAGCAGCTTGGGGGACAGGGCTCCAGAGACCCAGTACTTC. It is translated as CASSLGDRAPETQYF. J is TRBJ2-5 and V is TRBV5-1, with 9 bases identical to TRBD1. Trimming cost V 0 bases and J 4 bases; bases outside gene matches: 4. CDR1 and CDR2 from the germline V gene are SGHRS and YFSETQ. CDR3 length: 15 residues. Complete variable domain (other parts from reference TRBV5-1 and TRBJ2-5): KAGVTQTPRYLIKTRGQQVTLSCSPISGHRSVSWYQQTPGQGLQFLFEYFSETQRNKGNFPGRFSGRQFSNSRSEMNVSTLELGDSALYLCASSLGDRAPETQYFGPGTRLLVL.

This clonotype was observed at least ten times. The chain is built from TRBV7-8 and TRBJ2-3; D remains unclear. CDR3 size: 11 residues. The V end lost 6 bases, the J end lost 5 bases, and 6 bases lay between the germline ends. Germline V gene sequence: CDR1 SGHVS, CDR2 FQNEAQ. CDR3 residues: CASSQGDTQYF. CDR3 DNA: TGTGCCAGCAGTCAAGGAGATACGCAGTATTTT. Drawing the rest from reference TRBV7-8 and TRBJ2-3, the complete variable domain is GAGVSQSPRYKVAKRGQDVALRCDPISGHVSLFWYQQALGQGPEFLTYFQNEAQLDKSGLPSDRFFAERPEGSVSTLKIQRTQQEDSAVYLCASSQGDTQYFGPGTRLTVL.